Reported below is one TCR beta chain. Time point of the sample: pre-sensitization, week 0. The treatment: therapeutic diphenylcyclopropenone sensitization with weekly scalp DPC. Blood, whole and unfractionated, served as the source for total RNA extraction. Individual cDNA molecules had unique molecular identifiers attached to them by the library. TCRdb independently ran MiXCR on the RACE reads; one entry per CDR3 protein. The profile shows roughly 110,000 distinct CDR3 sequences, around 10% of them singletons. The record originates from a study of human T cells and chemical hapten exposure. On the study more broadly: The sensitizing agent was 2% DPC, placed on about 2 cm by about 2 cm of upper inner arm skin.

Germline values: CDR1 SGHVS, CDR2 FQNEAQ. V was trimmed by 0 bases and J by 4 bases, leaving 9 bases between them. The CDR3 covers 14 residues. The clonotype comes from a woman between 45 and 65 years old with alopecia areata. Some clones in this sample may be carry-over from other donors' samples. The source was whole blood, collected in connection with sensitization to the hapten diphenylcyclopropenone (DPC). The rearrangement joins TRBV7-8 to TRBJ2-5; TRBD2 is a possible D gene (6 bases). In DNA form, the CDR3 reads TGTGCCAGCAGCTTAGCTCGGGAGAGAGAGACCCAGTACTTC. Protein: CASSLARERETQYF.